The clone carrying this T cell receptor (beta chain) was detected only a few times. What it binds is unknown. This record belongs to a study of blood T cells in healthy people across ages. Study-level findings and limits: Unsorted PBMCs blocked a conclusive comparison of naive and antigen-experienced cells.

Using a J-beta primer mix together with a sample-barcoded 5' primer, a second PCR was run for about 6 to 11 cycles. Via MiXCR, TCRdb re-called the 5' RACE reads, giving one row per CDR3 protein. The sample shows about 1 million distinct CDR3 sequences, more than 40% of them seen only once. In germline, CDR1 is LNHNV, CDR2 YYDKDF (reference sequence). This CDR3 has 13 residues. V was shortened by 1 base and J by 6 bases, with 8 bases between the two germline ends. Material: blood. The V call is TRBV15, the J call TRBJ2-3, with D unclear. This sequence originates from a woman aged 55-75 years in good health. The CDR3 region has the DNA TGTGCCACCAGCAGAGTCCGGTTTGATACGCAGTATTTT. This encodes CATSRVRFDTQYF. The full variable domain, in which reference TRBV15 and TRBJ2-3 provide the parts outside the CDR3, is DAMVIQNPRYQVTQFGKPVTLSCSQTLNHNVMYWYQQKSSQAPKLLFHYYDKDFNNEADTPDNFQSRRPNTSFCFLDIRSPGLGDTAMYLCATSRVRFDTQYFGPGTRLTVL.